The clone carrying this T cell receptor beta chain was seen a handful of times. The sample comes from a study of T cell changes during pregnancy in multiple sclerosis. The trim removed 1 base at V and 4 bases at J, leaving 8 bases unmatched. CDR1 and CDR2 (germline): MGHDK, SYGVNS. This CDR3 is built from 17 residues. The protocol was immunoSEQ multiplex PCR, while the TCRdb copy is restricted to in-frame clones and leaves out a portion. The sample records about 67,000 clones, 80% to 95% being singletons. The TCR comes from a female donor with multiple sclerosis, enrolled in a pregnancy study. This chain links TRBV25-1 with TRBJ2-1; TRBD2 agrees at 9 bases. The sample here was peripheral blood, taken in the second trimester of pregnancy. The CDR3: CASSELGGRAGYNEQFF. CDR3 nucleotides: TGTGCCAGCAGTGAATTGGGCGGGAGGGCAGGTTACAATGAGCAGTTCTTC.